This T cell receptor beta chain was identified in a study of CD8 T cells in Susac syndrome. Looked up from germline, CDR1 is SGHNT and CDR2 is YYREEE (reference sequence). The CDR3 sequence is 14 residues long. V shed 0 bases and J shed 8 bases, with 12 bases lying between them. Random hexamers primed reverse transcription of roughly 0.5 to 1 ug RNA. An immunoSEQ multiplex PCR generated amplified TCR beta CDR3 products spanning 54 Vbeta and 13 Jbeta. TCRdb fed the immunoSEQ multiplex PCR reads into MiXCR, producing one record per CDR3 protein. This sample has a few hundred thousand distinct CDR3 sequences, with approximately 95% found just once.

The rearrangement links TRBV5-4 to TRBJ2-1; D may be TRBD2 (5 bases). Sequencing was carried out using CD4+ T cells from PBMCs. This TCR was sampled from a human donor with multiple sclerosis. CDR3 DNA: TGTGCCAGCAGCTTGGCCGGAGGAAGCCATGAGCAGTTCTTC. Protein product: CASSLAGGSHEQFF.